This entry lists 9 T cell receptor beta chains sequenced from one sample in a study of OX40 agonist ivuxolimab in advanced cancers. Sequenced by immunoSEQ multiplex PCR; TCRdb stores in-frame clones only, minus some. The sample lists around 50,000 clones; around nine tenths were seen once. This specimen was CD4+ or CD8+ T cells sorted from blood, taken in a trial of the OX40 agonist ivuxolimab. The receptor set was obtained from an adult with an advanced solid tumor such as melanoma, head and neck, liver or kidney cancer.

The chain links TRBV2 to TRBJ2-2; D is possibly TRBD2 (7 bases). The CDR3 length is 13 residues. Germline V gives CDR1 SNHLY, CDR2 FYNNEI. V lost 7 bases to trimming and J lost 7 bases, with 13 bases between them. The CDR3 nucleotides read TGTGCCAGCACCGAAAGGGGGGGCGGGGAGCTGTTTTTT. It specifies CASTERGGGELFF.

This clone was seen only a few times. The genes are TRBV9 and TRBJ1-3; possible D gene TRBD1, 6 bases. The CDR3 runs 16 residues. The germline V gene encodes CDR1 SGDLS and CDR2 YYNGEE. V lost 4 bases to trimming and J lost 4 bases, with 18 bases between them. CDR3 DNA: TGTGCCAGCAGCCCTTCGTCCGGGACACTAGGAAACACCATATATTTT. As protein: CASSPSSGTLGNTIYF.

The chain has TRBV7-9 and TRBJ1-5, with D uncertain. Trimming cost V 2 bases and J 3 bases, with 2 bases left between them. Germline values: CDR1 SEHNR, CDR2 FQNEAQ (reference sequence). The CDR3 sequence is 12 residues long. As DNA, the CDR3 is TGTGCCAGCAGCTTAAACAATCAGCCCCAGCATTTT. Translation gives CASSLNNQPQHF.

This chain joins TRBV14 and TRBJ2-2, with TRBD1 as a possible D gene (5 bases). The CDR3 length is 13 residues. CDR1 and CDR2 from the germline V gene are SGHDN and FVKESK. Trimming left V 5 bases short and J 1 base short, with 5 bases between. In DNA form, the CDR3 reads TGTGCCAGCAGCAGGGGGAACACCGGGGAGCTGTTTTTT. Residues: CASSRGNTGELFF.

The chain is built from TRBV5-1 and TRBJ2-5, with D uncertain. The CDR3 runs to 16 residues. CDR1 is SGHRS and CDR2 is YFSETQ in the germline V gene. V was trimmed by 0 bases and J by 5 bases, leaving 17 bases between them. CDR3 DNA: TGCGCCAGCAGCTTGGCCGGTAGACGGCTAGAGGAGACCCAGTACTTC. Translating it yields CASSLAGRRLEETQYF.

The chain joins TRBV19 to TRBJ2-2; 12 nucleotides match TRBD1. The CDR3 runs 17 residues. Germline trimming cut 3 bases from V and 7 bases from J; bases unmatched to any gene: 9. CDR1 and CDR2 from the germline V gene are LNHDA and SQIVND (reference sequence). Here the CDR3 DNA reads TGTGCCAGTAGTATGTTTCCGGGACAGGGGGCCGTCGGGGAGCTGTTTTTT. Translation gives CASSMFPGQGAVGELFF.

CDR3 sequence reads: CASSTFGGTDTQYF. DNA for the CDR3: TGCGCCAGCAGCACTTTCGGGGGTACAGATACGCAGTATTTT. The chain is built from TRBV5-1 and TRBJ2-3; tentative D call: TRBD2 (6 bases). V lost 4 bases to trimming and J lost 3 bases, with 12 bases between them. The germline V gene has CDR1 SGHRS and CDR2 YFSETQ. This CDR3 spans 14 amino acids.

The rearrangement links TRBV6-1 to TRBJ2-1; D is perhaps TRBD2 (6 bases). The CDR3 consists of 13 residues. Trimming took 4 bases from V and 6 from J, leaving 10 bases between them. Germline CDR1 and CDR2: MNHNS and SASEGT. CDR3 sequence reads: CASSVPGGNEQFF. DNA of the CDR3: TGTGCCAGCAGTGTCCCCGGGGGCAATGAGCAGTTCTTC.

For the CDR3, the DNA is TGTGCCAGCAGCGTAGGGGTGGAGGGCAACTACGAGCAGTACTTC. This sequence encodes CASSVGVEGNYEQYF. V gene TRBV7-3 combines with J gene TRBJ2-7, with D maybe TRBD2 (6 bases). V was cut by 5 bases and J by 3 bases, with 17 bases left in between. Germline loops: CDR1 SGHTA, CDR2 FQGTGA. The CDR3 runs to 15 residues.